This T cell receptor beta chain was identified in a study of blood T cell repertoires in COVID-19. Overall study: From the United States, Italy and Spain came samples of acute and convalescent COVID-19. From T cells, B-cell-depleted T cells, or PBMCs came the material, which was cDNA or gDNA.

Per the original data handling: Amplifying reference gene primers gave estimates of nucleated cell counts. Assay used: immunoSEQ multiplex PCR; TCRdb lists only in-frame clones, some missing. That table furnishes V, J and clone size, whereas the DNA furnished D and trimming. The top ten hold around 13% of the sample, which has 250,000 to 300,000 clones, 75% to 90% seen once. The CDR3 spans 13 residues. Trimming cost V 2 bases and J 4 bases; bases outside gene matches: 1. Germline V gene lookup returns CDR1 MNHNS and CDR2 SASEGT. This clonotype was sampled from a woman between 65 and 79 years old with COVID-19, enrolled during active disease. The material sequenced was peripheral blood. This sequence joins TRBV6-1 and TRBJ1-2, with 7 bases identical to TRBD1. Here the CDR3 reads CASSETGAYGYTF. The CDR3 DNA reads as TGTGCCAGCAGTGAAACAGGGGCCTATGGCTACACCTTC.